The 5 T cell receptor beta chains below all came from one sample that was sequenced in a study of blood T cell repertoires in COVID-19. Using immunoSEQ multiplex PCR, the repertoire was profiled, and TCRdb retains in-frame clones only, with some absent. The sample lists roughly 150,000 clones; around 88% were seen once. The sample was peripheral blood. These receptors originate from a woman in her 70s who had recovered from COVID-19.

This clone was detected only once. The V and J genes are TRBV6-5 and TRBJ1-2; TRBD1 aligns across 8 bases. Trimming at V came to 6 bases and at J to 3 bases, leaving 9 bases not matched to a gene. The germline V gene has CDR1 MNHEY and CDR2 SVGAGI. This CDR3 comprises 15 residues. Here the CDR3 reads CASSARTGWDYGYTF. CDR3 in DNA: TGTGCCAGCAGCGCACGGACAGGGTGGGACTATGGCTACACCTTC.

The rearrangement uses TRBV6-1 and TRBJ1-5; 10 positions agree with TRBD1. The CDR3 runs 20 residues. V lost 2 bases to trimming and J lost 6 bases; unmatched junction nucleotides: 19. Germline V lookup: CDR1 MNHNS, CDR2 SASEGT. The CDR3 region is CASSEPPAVRGTGVRQPQHF. CDR3 nucleotides: TGTGCCAGCAGTGAACCACCGGCTGTAAGGGGGACAGGGGTTCGTCAGCCCCAGCATTTT.

This chain joins TRBV5-6 and TRBJ1-3, with 9 bases identical to TRBD1. The CDR3 is 17 residues long. V trimming: 3 bases; J trimming: 6 bases; junction bases outside the gene matches: 13. Germline loops: CDR1 SGHDT, CDR2 YYEEEE. The CDR3 nucleotides read TGTGCCAGCAGCTATCCCGATCCTACAGGGGGCGAAAACACCATATATTTT. Translation gives CASSYPDPTGGENTIYF.

This rearrangement joins TRBV4-1 to TRBJ2-6; D uncertain. Germline V gives CDR1 MGHRA, CDR2 YSYEKL. V was pared by 5 bases and J by 0 bases, with 14 bases between. CDR3 length: 17 residues. CDR3 DNA: TGCGCCAGCAGCGAGCGAGACTCCAGCTCTGGGGCCAACGTCCTGACTTTC. The encoded protein is CASSERDSSSGANVLTF.

V is TRBV27 and J is TRBJ2-7, with 8 bases matching TRBD1. The germline V gene encodes CDR1 MNHEY and CDR2 SMNVEV (reference sequence). This CDR3 comprises 15 residues. J gave up 0 bases and V 6 bases, and 7 bases lay outside the gene matches. CDR3 sequence: CASSRGTGSSYEQYF. CDR3 in DNA: TGTGCCAGCAGCCGCGGGACAGGCAGCTCCTACGAGCAGTACTTC.